Ten or more counts support the clone carrying this T cell receptor beta chain. Its target is unknown. The CDR3 length is 17 residues. The germline V gene encodes CDR1 SGHNT and CDR2 YYREEE (reference sequence). After removal of 4 bases from V and 4 bases from J, the junction contained 14 bases not matched to a gene. The sample comes from a study of neurological immune-mediated disorders. Study-wide points: The expanded clones of different subjects shared no CDR3 amino acid sequences (suggesting private repertoires in all groups).

Serving as healthy controls were blood bank volunteers based in Maryland, USA. The unsorted libraries were generated from a total of 2 million PBMCs, which had been stored in RNAlater at -80 C. 5'RACE with 10-nucleotide random UMIs generated the cDNA. TCRdb re-derived calls from the 5' RACE reads in MiXCR, one entry per CDR3 protein. This sample yields approximately 87,000 distinct CDR3 sequences, of which around 14% are seen a single time; nearly 7% belongs to the top ten. V gene TRBV5-4 combines with J gene TRBJ1-2; 9 bases agree with TRBD1. What was sequenced was PBMCs. The source of this sequence is a woman between 50 and 59 years old in good health. CDR3 amino acids: CASSVQTGTGKSYGYTF. Written as DNA, the CDR3 is TGTGCCAGCAGCGTACAAACCGGGACAGGGAAGAGCTATGGCTACACCTTC. Combining the CDR3 with reference TRBV5-4 and TRBJ1-2 gives the whole variable domain ETGVTQSPTHLIKTRGQQVTLRCSSQSGHNTVSWYQQALGQGPQFIFQYYREEENGRGNFPPRFSGLQFPNYSSELNVNALELDDSALYLCASSVQTGTGKSYGYTFGSGTRLTVV.